This TCR beta chain was documented in a study of regulatory T cells in long-lasting Graves disease. General study points: Analysis covered peripheral blood alone, not thyroid tissue. The study found lower TCR diversity in persistent Graves' patients than in newly diagnosed ones.

The time point was: newly diagnosed GD, antithyroid drugs for less than 3 months. The TCR library used RNA extracted from PBMCs. The V gene's germline CDR1 is SGHDT and CDR2 YYEEEE. Trimming removed 1 base from V and 4 bases from J, with 8 bases in between. This CDR3 comprises 14 residues. Arm-PCR with iRepertoire HTBI primers amplified the CDR3 regions for these TCR beta libraries. Via MiXCR, TCRdb re-called the multiplex PCR reads, giving one row per CDR3 protein. Among roughly 380,000 distinct CDR3 sequences, over 15% were seen once, and the ten largest hold 25% to 30%. The table lists this clonotype with a few counts. No antigen is known for it. This sample was shared with a second study, whose subject was T cells in Graves' hyperthyroidism and ophthalmopathy. Per that study: Patients with ophthalmopathy were separated from those with stable hyperthyroidism by a 13 V-J model.

Sequences were derived from peripheral blood mononuclear cells (PBMCs), sampled at new diagnosis, from a patient treated with antithyroid drugs. The genes are TRBV5-6 and TRBJ2-2; D may be TRBD2 (5 bases). The sequence came from a man aged 35 to 55 with Graves disease. CDR3 sequence: CASSLSGSTGELFF. Written as DNA, the CDR3 is TGTGCCAGCAGCTTGTCGGGGAGCACCGGGGAGCTGTTTTTT.